The rows below give T cell receptor beta chains drawn from one sample of a study of T-cell memory formation after mild COVID-19. TCRdb fed the 5' RACE reads into MiXCR, producing one record per CDR3 protein. The table has around 310,000 distinct CDR3 sequences, 20% seen once; the top ten hold around 23%. Sequenced material: PBMCs or a T cell subset sorted from them (not recorded which). The receptors here all came from a man between 18 and 35 years old who had mild COVID-19 (a few samples of this study predate the infection). Cell type and time point are not known. Each CDR3 is given with its conserved first and last residue. The D gene is left open where the match is weak. Some rows have no size entry. The others give once, few or many, or a class for an expanded clone.

D | J | V | size | CDR3 | DNA
- | TRBJ1-5 | TRBV28 | - | CASTSVGSNQPQHF | TGTGCCAGCACCTCGGTGGGGAGCAATCAGCCCCAGCATTTT
TRBD1 | TRBJ2-1 | TRBV7-9 | - | CASGTGGSYNEQFF | TGTGCCAGCGGGACAGGGGGCTCCTACAATGAGCAGTTCTTC
TRBD2 | TRBJ2-2 | TRBV7-2 | - | CASSLQIASGTGELFF | TGTGCCAGCAGCTTACAGATTGCTAGCGGAACCGGGGAGCTGTTTTTT
- | TRBJ1-5 | TRBV15 | few | CATSPRGGYQPQHF | TGTGCCACCAGCCCCAGGGGAGGTTATCAGCCCCAGCATTTT
TRBD1 | TRBJ1-2 | TRBV2 | few | CASSSGTGGIWGYTF | TGTGCCAGCAGCTCCGGGACAGGGGGCATCTGGGGCTACACCTTC
- | TRBJ2-7 | TRBV7-9 | - | CASSLKATYEQYF | TGTGCCAGCAGCTTAAAGGCTACCTACGAGCAGTACTTC
- | TRBJ1-1 | TRBV5-6 | - | CASSLGLSTLEAFF | TGTGCCAGCAGCTTGGGACTCAGCACTCTGGAAGCTTTCTTT
TRBD1 | TRBJ2-7 | TRBV4-3 | - | CASSQGDRGYEQYF | TGCGCCAGCAGCCAAGGGGACAGGGGCTACGAGCAGTACTTC
TRBD1 | TRBJ1-6 | TRBV3-1 | - | CASSQEWGTGAYNSPLHF | TGTGCCAGCAGCCAAGAATGGGGGACAGGGGCCTATAATTCACCCCTCCACTTT
- | TRBJ2-3 | TRBV7-2 | - | CASSLEPVDTQYF | TGTGCCAGCAGCTTAGAACCCGTTGATACGCAGTATTTT
- | TRBJ1-2 | TRBV28 | - | CASIGIGGYTF | TGTGCCAGCATCGGTATTGGGGGCTACACCTTC
- | TRBJ1-3 | TRBV10-1 | few | CASSERNRSPGDTIYF | TGCGCCAGCAGTGAGAGGAACAGATCCCCTGGAGACACCATATATTTT
- | TRBJ2-5 | TRBV7-2 | - | CASSLDVTQYF | TGTGCCAGCAGCTTAGATGTGACCCAGTACTTC
TRBD2 | TRBJ2-5 | TRBV20-1 | few | CSTHPWRGAQETQYF | TGCAGTACGCACCCCTGGCGGGGGGCACAAGAGACCCAGTACTTC
TRBD1 | TRBJ2-5 | TRBV5-1 | many | CASSFMGTDHGETQYF | TGCGCCAGCAGCTTCATGGGGACAGACCACGGGGAGACCCAGTACTTC
- | TRBJ2-5 | TRBV12-5 | - | CASSQRDPGTQYF | TGTGCCTCCAGCCAGCGGGACCCTGGGACACAGTACTTC
- | TRBJ1-1 | TRBV19 | - | CASSAERITEAFF | TGTGCCAGTAGTGCCGAACGTATCACTGAAGCTTTCTTT
- | TRBJ1-1 | TRBV6-2/TRBV6-3 | few | CASSYSFLNTEAFF | TGTGCCAGCAGTTACTCTTTTTTGAACACTGAAGCTTTCTTT
TRBD1 | TRBJ1-1 | TRBV5-6 | few | CASSLVDRGVTEAFF | TGTGCCAGCAGCTTGGTTGACAGGGGGGTCACTGAAGCTTTCTTT
- | TRBJ1-4 | TRBV7-2 | few | CASSSLGGNEKLFF | TGTGCCAGCAGCTCCCTGGGGGGTAATGAAAAACTGTTTTTT
- | TRBJ2-5 | TRBV7-9 | few | CASSLRLVETQYF | TGTGCCAGCAGCTTAAGGCTGGTAGAGACCCAGTACTTC
TRBD1 | TRBJ2-3 | TRBV7-9 | - | CASTLGDRGSTDTQYF | TGTGCCAGCACCCTGGGGGACAGGGGGAGCACAGATACGCAGTATTTT
- | TRBJ2-7 | TRBV18 | - | CASSPDHAYEQYF | TGTGCCAGCTCACCAGACCACGCCTACGAGCAGTACTTC
- | TRBJ2-7 | TRBV5-1 | few | CASSLVGMEEDEQYF | TGCGCCAGCAGCTTGGTCGGCATGGAGGAGGACGAGCAGTACTTC
TRBD2 | TRBJ2-5 | TRBV12-3/TRBV12-4 | few | CASSFRAGGFGVETQYF | TGTGCCAGCAGTTTTCGAGCGGGGGGTTTCGGTGTGGAGACCCAGTACTTC
TRBD1 | TRBJ2-2 | TRBV10-3 | few | CAHGQGTNTGELFF | TGTGCCCACGGACAGGGCACGAACACCGGGGAGCTGTTTTTT
- | TRBJ2-3 | TRBV4-2 | few | CASSQDGLVAPGEKQYF | TGTGCCAGCAGCCAAGACGGACTGGTAGCACCGGGGGAAAAGCAGTATTTT
- | TRBJ1-1 | TRBV2 | - | CASLGERDTEAFF | TGTGCCAGCTTGGGAGAGCGTGACACTGAAGCTTTCTTT
TRBD2 | TRBJ2-3 | TRBV7-2 | few | CASSLAGKRGAWSSTDTQYF | TGTGCCAGCAGCTTAGCCGGGAAGCGGGGGGCCTGGTCTAGCACAGATACGCAGTATTTT
TRBD1 | TRBJ1-1 | TRBV20-1 | - | CSASYGTEQAFF | TGCAGTGCTAGTTATGGGACAGAGCAAGCTTTCTTT
- | TRBJ2-7 | TRBV6-5 | - | CASTRGPRYEQYF | TGTGCCAGCACGCGGGGCCCTAGGTACGAGCAGTACTTC
TRBD1 | TRBJ2-3 | TRBV10-2 | - | CASRATDRGTQDTQYF | TGCGCCAGCAGGGCGACAGACAGGGGGACCCAAGATACGCAGTATTTT
- | TRBJ2-5 | TRBV4-3 | few | CASSPGGAGLGETQYF | TGCGCCAGCAGCCCGGGCGGGGCAGGCCTGGGGGAGACCCAGTACTTC
TRBD1 | TRBJ1-1 | TRBV28 | - | CASSLTRTGGAEAFF | TGTGCCAGCAGTTTAACTCGTACAGGGGGGGCTGAAGCTTTCTTT
TRBD2 | TRBJ2-3 | TRBV7-3 | - | CASSPLGLAGGGDTQYF | TGTGCCAGCAGCCCACTCGGACTAGCGGGGGGTGGAGATACGCAGTATTTT
- | TRBJ1-5 | TRBV20-1 | - | CSAEGGGGQPQHF | TGCAGTGCTGAGGGGGGCGGTGGGCAGCCCCAGCATTTT
- | TRBJ2-3 | TRBV29-1 | - | CSVETDTQYF | TGCAGCGTTGAAACAGATACGCAGTATTTT
- | TRBJ1-5 | TRBV12-3/TRBV12-4 | - | CASTGVYSNQPQHF | TGTGCCAGCACAGGAGTTTATAGCAATCAGCCCCAGCATTTT
- | TRBJ1-1 | TRBV18 | - | CASLREVNTEAFF | TGTGCCAGCTTGAGGGAGGTGAACACTGAAGCTTTCTTT
- | TRBJ1-2 | TRBV12-2 | many | CASRPSGCGYTF | TGTGCAAGTCGCCCCAGTGGGTGCGGCTACACCTTC
- | TRBJ1-6 | TRBV5-1 | few | CASSLQGHNSPLHF | TGCGCCAGCAGCTTGCAGGGCCATAATTCACCCCTCCACTTT
- | TRBJ2-1 | TRBV7-3 | many | CASSLTGGPTEQFF | TGTGCCAGCAGCTTAACCGGGGGCCCCACTGAGCAGTTCTTC
- | TRBJ2-7 | TRBV29-1 | - | CSGIWGPRGEQYF | TGCAGCGGGATTTGGGGACCGCGGGGCGAGCAGTACTTC
- | TRBJ2-7 | TRBV6-2/TRBV6-3 | - | CASSYSGVYEQYF | TGTGCCAGCAGTTACTCGGGGGTCTACGAGCAGTACTTC
- | TRBJ2-4 | TRBV5-6 | few | CASSLLASVVKNIQYF | TGTGCCAGCAGCTTATTGGCATCTGTAGTCAAAAACATTCAGTACTTC
- | TRBJ1-6 | TRBV6-1 | - | CASGRLNSPLHF | TGTGCCAGCGGCAGGCTCAATTCACCCCTCCACTTT
- | TRBJ1-5 | TRBV7-8 | - | CASSSRRTGNSNQPQHF | TGTGCCAGCAGCTCGAGACGTACAGGCAATAGCAATCAGCCCCAGCATTTT
- | TRBJ2-2 | TRBV5-5 | few | CASLLWDTNTGELFF | TGTGCCAGCCTATTGTGGGACACCAACACCGGGGAGCTGTTTTTT
TRBD2 | TRBJ2-5 | TRBV11-2 | few | CASSVGGLAGVETQYF | TGTGCCAGCAGTGTGGGAGGGTTAGCGGGGGTGGAGACCCAGTACTTC
- | TRBJ2-4 | TRBV9 | few | CASTPRAGGSTKNIQYF | TGTGCCAGCACCCCCCGGGCAGGTGGGAGTACCAAAAACATTCAGTACTTC
TRBD2 | TRBJ2-1 | TRBV6-5 | few | CASSAGSSGGYEQFF | TGTGCCAGCAGTGCCGGGAGTAGCGGGGGGTATGAGCAGTTCTTC
TRBD2 | TRBJ2-3 | TRBV2 | - | CASSPNSGGAGTQYF | TGTGCCAGCAGCCCCAATAGCGGGGGGGCCGGTACGCAGTATTTT